A single sample gave rise to the 25 T cell receptor beta chains below, sequenced in a study of chemoradiotherapy in HPV16-positive cancers. Here immunoSEQ multiplex PCR was the method, and the copy in TCRdb shows in-frame clones only, minus some. The top ten hold 2% to 2.5% of the sample, which has over 10,000 clones, roughly 88% seen once. The source material was blood, sampled from a patient who underwent chemoradiotherapy. The receptor source for this set is a human donor with HPV-associated anogenital cancer.

The J gene is TRBJ1-1, the V gene TRBV4-3, with D perhaps TRBD1 (6 bases). V lost 5 bases to trimming and J lost 4 bases, with 17 bases between them. The CDR3 length is 15 residues. Germline-derived CDR1 and CDR2 are LGHNA and YSLEER. The CDR3 protein is CASSERKGGPTEAFF. DNA of the CDR3: TGCGCCAGCAGCGAGAGAAAGGGGGGGCCCACTGAAGCTTTCTTT.

This sequence joins TRBV5-4 and TRBJ2-1; TRBD1 matches at 10 bases. Germline V lookup: CDR1 SGHNT, CDR2 YYREEE (reference sequence). CDR3 length: 16 residues. J lost 9 bases, V lost 4 bases, and 13 bases had no gene match. CDR3 sequence: CASSRAGTGVGGEQFF. The CDR3 DNA is TGTGCCAGCAGCCGTGCCGGGACAGGGGTTGGGGGTGAGCAGTTCTTC.

V and J are TRBV9 and TRBJ2-7; the D gene is possibly TRBD1 (5 bases). The CDR3 loop spans 16 amino acids. CDR1 is SGDLS and CDR2 is YYNGEE in the germline V gene. V lost 0 bases and J lost 0, with 13 bases in between. For the CDR3, the DNA is TGTGCCAGCAGCGTAGGACGGCAGGGCGACTCCTACGAGCAGTACTTC. Translating it yields CASSVGRQGDSYEQYF. Drawing the rest from reference TRBV9 and TRBJ2-7, the complete variable domain is DSGVTQTPKHLITATGQRVTLRCSPRSGDLSVYWYQQSLDQGLQFLIQYYNGEERAKGNILERFSAQQFPDLHSELNLSSLELGDSALYFCASSVGRQGDSYEQYFGPGTRLTVT.

V and J are TRBV11-1 and TRBJ2-3, with 7 bases lining up with TRBD1. CDR3 size: 14 residues. Germline-derived CDR1 and CDR2 are SGHAT and FQDESV (reference sequence). The V and J ends lost 5 bases and 3 bases, in that order; junction bases with no gene match: 5. The CDR3 nucleotides read TGTGCCAGCAGCCAGGGGGTCCCTACAGATACGCAGTATTTT. It codes for CASSQGVPTDTQYF.

The chain couples TRBV7-9 to TRBJ2-7; the match to TRBD2 covers 9 bases. Germline V CDR1 and CDR2: SEHNR, FQNEAQ (reference sequence). The CDR3 length is 14 residues. V gave up 1 base and J gave up 5 bases; unmatched junction bases: 3. The CDR3 loop reads CASSLGGLANEQYF. The CDR3 DNA is TGTGCCAGCAGCTTAGGGGGACTAGCTAACGAGCAGTACTTC.

The chain links TRBV18 to TRBJ1-5; D is uncertain. Germline V gives CDR1 KGHSH, CDR2 LQKENI. The V end lost 2 bases, the J end lost 4 bases, and 9 bases lay between the germline ends. This CDR3 is 14 amino acids long. The CDR3 coding sequence is TGTGCCAGCTCACCAATAGCGGGGAATCAGCCCCAGCATTTT. As protein: CASSPIAGNQPQHF.

In this sample, this clone turned up a few times. The chain recombines TRBV5-1 with TRBJ1-2; no clear D gene. This CDR3 is built from 13 residues. Germline-derived CDR1 and CDR2 are SGHRS and YFSETQ. V was cut by 4 bases and J by 2 bases, with 9 bases left in between. The CDR3 DNA reads as TGCGCCAGCAGCCCTACGGTGAACTATGGCTACACCTTC. Translation: CASSPTVNYGYTF.

This chain's CDR3 is CASSPYGGTEAFF. The CDR3 region has the DNA TGTGCCAGCAGCCCCTATGGAGGGACTGAAGCTTTCTTT. This rearrangement joins TRBV11-3 to TRBJ1-1, with D unresolved. This CDR3 contains 13 residues. Trimming removed 5 bases from V and 5 bases from J, with 12 bases in between. The germline V gene has CDR1 SGHNT and CDR2 YENEEA.

This clone was found once. This sequence joins TRBV6-5 and TRBJ1-6; D gene unclear. The CDR3 contains 13 residues. The V gene lost 2 bases and the J gene lost 6 bases, with 5 bases spanning the gap. The germline CDR1 and CDR2 sequences are MNHEY and SVGAGI. As DNA, the CDR3 is TGTGCCAGCAGTTACAGGGCTAATTCACCCCTCCACTTT. Amino acid sequence: CASSYRANSPLHF.

This sequence joins TRBV27 and TRBJ2-1; 10 bases fit TRBD2. This CDR3 is 15 amino acids long. V dropped 7 bases and J dropped 4; count of bases not matched to a gene: 7. Germline CDR1 reads MNHEY; CDR2 reads SMNVEV (reference sequence). CDR3 protein: CASTKISGGYNEQFF. CDR3 DNA sequence: TGTGCCAGCACCAAGATTAGCGGGGGGTACAATGAGCAGTTCTTC.

V is TRBV4-3 and J is TRBJ2-6; D remains ambiguous. V lost 0 bases and J lost 4, with 13 bases in between. Germline lookup yields CDR1 LGHNA and CDR2 YSLEER. The length of the CDR3 is 17 residues. The chain's CDR3 is CASSQDGEATGANVLTF. CDR3 nucleotide sequence: TGCGCCAGCAGCCAAGATGGGGAAGCGACGGGGGCCAACGTCCTGACTTTC.

This clone was detected only once. The chain couples TRBV28 to TRBJ1-2; D unclear. Trimming stripped 6 bases from V and 6 bases from J, with 17 bases between. CDR3 length: 14 amino acids. Germline assignment: CDR1 MDHEN and CDR2 SYDVKM. CDR3 sequence reads: CASSSPGSINGYTF. The CDR3 coding sequence is TGTGCCAGCAGCTCCCCCGGCAGTATCAATGGCTACACCTTC.

The chain couples TRBV18 to TRBJ2-5, with 7 bases matching TRBD1. Germline lookup yields CDR1 KGHSH and CDR2 LQKENI. The CDR3 is 13 residues long. The trim removed 4 bases at V and 2 bases at J, leaving 1 base unmatched. DNA for the CDR3: TGTGCCAGCTCACTGGGACAGCAAGAGACCCAGTACTTC. It is translated as CASSLGQQETQYF.

This chain uses TRBV10-3 with TRBJ2-3, with 7 bases lining up with TRBD2. Germline trimming cut 10 bases from V and 2 bases from J; bases unmatched to any gene: 12. The CDR3 is made up of 15 amino acids. Looked up from germline, CDR1 is ENHRY and CDR2 is SYGVKD. CDR3 loop: CATSPGTKNTDTQYF. CDR3 nucleotides: TGTGCCACCTCCCCCGGGACTAAGAACACAGATACGCAGTATTTT.

This CDR3 is CASSPSNGGYNEQFF. The CDR3 DNA is TGTGCCAGCAGCCCGTCTAACGGGGGGTACAATGAGCAGTTCTTC. This chain joins TRBV7-3 and TRBJ2-1; TRBD2 aligns across 7 bases. CDR3 length equals 15 residues. V trimming: 5 bases; J trimming: 4 bases; junction bases outside the gene matches: 8. Looked up from germline, CDR1 is SGHTA and CDR2 is FQGTGA.

The rearrangement joins TRBV9 to TRBJ1-2; 8 bases are a match to TRBD1. The trim removed 6 bases at V and 6 bases at J, leaving 19 bases unmatched. This CDR3 has 17 amino acids. The V gene's germline CDR1 is SGDLS and CDR2 YYNGEE. CDR3 bases: TGTGCCAGCAACCCTTCCGCCGATCCGGGACAGGTGAATGGCTACACCTTC. Protein product: CASNPSADPGQVNGYTF.

The chain joins TRBV19 to TRBJ1-1, with a possible D match to TRBD1 (6 bases). Germline V CDR1 and CDR2: LNHDA, SQIVND (reference sequence). The V end lost 3 bases, the J end lost 4 bases, and 12 bases lay between the germline ends. The CDR3 sequence is 14 residues long. Written as DNA, the CDR3 is TGTGCCAGTAGTATGAGGGGGATGGGCACTGAAGCTTTCTTT. Protein product: CASSMRGMGTEAFF.

J is TRBJ2-3 and V is TRBV7-3; 10 nucleotides line up with TRBD2. CDR3 length equals 15 residues. CDR1 is SGHTA, CDR2 FQGTGA, per germline. Trimming removed 6 bases from V and 1 base from J; junction bases left unmatched: 4. The chain's CDR3 is CASSRGTSGTDTQYF. CDR3 DNA: TGTGCCAGCAGTCGCGGGACTAGCGGCACAGATACGCAGTATTTT.

This sequence joins TRBV5-6 and TRBJ2-5, with 11 bases identical to TRBD1. The CDR3 is 18 residues long. After removal of 3 bases from V and 1 base from J, the junction contained 11 bases not matched to a gene. Germline V gives CDR1 SGHDT, CDR2 YYEEEE. The CDR3 DNA reads as TGTGCCAGCAGCTCGGACAGGGGGCGAAGCGGGGGCCAAGAGACCCAGTACTTC. Translation gives CASSSDRGRSGGQETQYF.

This chain links TRBV19 with TRBJ1-1; 9 bases are a match to TRBD1. V lost 8 bases and J lost 0; bases outside the gene matches: 4. The V gene's germline CDR1 is LNHDA and CDR2 SQIVND (reference sequence). The CDR3 is 14 residues long. The CDR3 loop is CASEGQGMNTEAFF. The CDR3 DNA follows: TGTGCCAGTGAGGGACAGGGAATGAACACTGAAGCTTTCTTT.

The chain employs TRBV11-1 and TRBJ2-4; D might be TRBD2 (6 bases). There are 15 residues in the CDR3. The V gene's germline CDR1 is SGHAT and CDR2 FQDESV (reference sequence). V was clipped by 5 bases and J by 4 bases, with 15 bases between them. CDR3: CASSPRGGPKNIQYF. CDR3 DNA: TGTGCCAGCAGCCCCCGTGGAGGGCCGAAAAACATTCAGTACTTC.

This chain joins TRBV4-2 and TRBJ2-1; D gene ambiguous. Per germline, CDR1 LGHNA and CDR2 YNFKEQ. V was trimmed by 1 base and J by 8 bases, leaving 12 bases between them. The CDR3 runs 14 residues. CDR3 coding DNA: TGTGCCAGCAGCCAAGGGGTGGTAGCCTATGAGCAGTTCTTC. Encoded protein: CASSQGVVAYEQFF.

In DNA form, the CDR3 reads TGTGCCAGCATGGCCAGGGCGGTGGAGACCCAGTACTTC. Translating gives CASMARAVETQYF. The J gene is TRBJ2-5, the V gene TRBV2, with TRBD1 as a possible D gene (5 bases). This CDR3 is built from 13 residues. Germline CDR1 and CDR2: SNHLY and FYNNEI. Trimming removed 7 bases at V and 5 bases at J, with 14 bases between.

The rearrangement uses TRBV10-3 and TRBJ1-2; D perhaps matches TRBD1 (5 bases). Germline V gene sequence: CDR1 ENHRY, CDR2 SYGVKD. The ends were cut back, 0 bases at V and 2 bases at J, with 10 bases in the middle. The CDR3 length is 15 residues. The CDR3 spells CAISESARANYGYTF. In DNA, the CDR3 is TGTGCCATCAGTGAGTCGGCCAGGGCCAACTATGGCTACACCTTC.

This chain joins TRBV4-3 and TRBJ1-1; D unresolved. The CDR3 length is 14 residues. The V gene lost 1 base and the J gene lost 5 bases, with 11 bases spanning the gap. CDR1 is LGHNA, CDR2 YSLEER, per germline. DNA for the CDR3: TGCGCCAGCAGCCAAGGAGGGTCGGGGACTGAAGCTTTCTTT. This gives the protein CASSQGGSGTEAFF.